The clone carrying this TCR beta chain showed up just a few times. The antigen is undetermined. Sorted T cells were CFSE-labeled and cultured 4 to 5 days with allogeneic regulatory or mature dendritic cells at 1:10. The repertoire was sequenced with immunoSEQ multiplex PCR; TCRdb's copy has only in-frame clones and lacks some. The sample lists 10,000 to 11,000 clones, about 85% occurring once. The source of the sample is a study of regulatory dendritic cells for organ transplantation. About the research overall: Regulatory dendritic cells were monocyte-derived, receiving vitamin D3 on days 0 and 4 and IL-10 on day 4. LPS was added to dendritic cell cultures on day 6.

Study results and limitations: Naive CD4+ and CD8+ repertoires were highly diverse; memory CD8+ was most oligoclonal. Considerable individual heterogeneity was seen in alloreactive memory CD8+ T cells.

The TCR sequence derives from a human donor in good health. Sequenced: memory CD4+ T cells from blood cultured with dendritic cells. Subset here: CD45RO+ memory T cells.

The CDR3 spells CSTTTHYEAFF. The CDR3 DNA reads TGCAGCACCACAACCCACTATGAAGCTTTCTTT. The chain links TRBV29-1 to TRBJ1-1; D is unclear. V was pared by 8 bases and J by 7 bases, with 14 bases between. The germline CDR1 and CDR2 sequences are SQVTM and ANQGSEA. This CDR3 has 11 residues.